One sample yielded the 21 T cell receptor beta chains listed below, sequenced in a study of Tregs in tolerant kidney transplant recipients (dated by TCRdb to between 2019 and 2020). Library generation was performed with the immunoSEQ multiplex PCR assay. TCRdb retrieved this table from immuneACCESS and kept in-frame rearrangements only. Not all clones are present; in checked studies, unresolved V genes account for under half, and no reason is known for the remainder. The table for this sample lists under 300,000 clones; 80% to 85% of them were counted only once. Jointly, the top ten make up around 0.64% of the sample. Sequenced material: CD4+ T cells from blood. The receptors stem from a human donor in good health.

This clone was seen a single time. The V gene is TRBV30, the J gene TRBJ2-7, with a tentative D call TRBD1 (5 bases). The V end was cut by 5 bases, the J end by 0 bases, with 11 bases between. Germline values: CDR1 GTSNPN, CDR2 SVGIG (reference sequence). CDR3 length: 13 amino acids. The CDR3 DNA reads as TGTGCCTGGGCCCAGGGTTTCTCCTACGAGCAGTACTTC. It translates to CAWAQGFSYEQYF. The variable domain in full, with the rest retrieved from reference TRBV30 and TRBJ2-7, is SQTIHQWPATLVQPVGSPLSLECTVEGTSNPNLYWYRQAAGRGLQLLFYSVGIGQISSEVPQNLSASRPQDRQFILSSKKLLLSDSGFYLCAWAQGFSYEQYFGPGTRLTVT.

This chain joins TRBV5-1 and TRBJ2-6, with D hard to call. The V and J ends lost 4 bases and 0 bases respectively, with 8 bases between them. Germline CDR1 and CDR2: SGHRS and YFSETQ. The CDR3 covers 15 residues. CDR3 region: CASSQVPSGANVLTF. The CDR3, as DNA: TGCGCCAGCAGCCAGGTGCCCTCTGGGGCCAACGTCCTGACTTTC.

For the CDR3, the DNA is TGTGCCAGCAGTCCTGACGGAAGCTCTGGAAACACCATATATTTT. Translating gives CASSPDGSSGNTIYF. The chain has TRBV6-5 and TRBJ1-3; D remains ambiguous. The CDR3 runs 15 residues. Per the germline V gene, CDR1 is MNHEY and CDR2 is SVGAGI. The V end was cut by 5 bases, the J end by 0 bases, with 11 bases between.

The rearrangement joins TRBV18 to TRBJ1-5, with no clear D. V shed 4 bases and J shed 0 bases, with 7 bases lying between them. This CDR3 spans 14 amino acids. Germline lookup yields CDR1 KGHSH and CDR2 LQKENI. The CDR3 loop reads CASSLDYSNQPQHF. DNA of the CDR3: TGTGCCAGCTCACTGGACTATAGCAATCAGCCCCAGCATTTT.

The rearrangement joins TRBV7-2 to TRBJ2-4, with TRBD2 matching 13 bases. CDR3 length: 17 amino acids. Trimming removed 1 base from V and 5 bases from J; junction bases left unmatched: 5. Germline CDR1 is SGHTA and CDR2 is FQGNSA. CDR3 sequence: CASSLGATSGGQNIQYF. In DNA, the CDR3 is TGTGCCAGCAGCTTAGGAGCGACTAGCGGGGGGCAAAACATTCAGTACTTC. The entire variable domain, with the rest obtained from reference TRBV7-2 and TRBJ2-4, is as follows: GAGVSQSPSNKVTEKGKDVELRCDPISGHTALYWYRQSLGQGLEFLIYFQGNSAPDKSGLPSDRFSAERTGGSVSTLTIQRTQQEDSAVYLCASSLGATSGGQNIQYFGAGTRLSVL.

The table lists this clone with a count of one. The chain links TRBV4-2 to TRBJ2-5; 7 positions agree with TRBD2. The V gene's germline CDR1 is LGHNA and CDR2 YNFKEQ. V lost 3 bases to trimming and J lost 1 base; unmatched junction nucleotides: 5. The CDR3 extends over 15 amino acids. CDR3 loop: CASSQRLAAQETQYF. The CDR3 DNA reads TGTGCCAGCAGCCAGAGGCTAGCGGCCCAAGAGACCCAGTACTTC.

This chain connects TRBV19 to TRBJ1-1; 8 nucleotides agree with TRBD1. The V and J ends lost 6 bases and 0 bases, in that order; junction bases with no gene match: 6. Germline-derived CDR1 and CDR2 are LNHDA and SQIVND (reference sequence). The CDR3 spans 15 residues. The CDR3 reads CASRVIQGVNTEAFF. In DNA form, the CDR3 reads TGTGCCAGTAGGGTTATACAGGGGGTGAACACTGAAGCTTTCTTT.

V gene TRBV9 combines with J gene TRBJ2-1, with TRBD2 matching over 8 bases. The CDR3 is 14 amino acids. Per germline, CDR1 SGDLS and CDR2 YYNGEE. V was pared by 4 bases and J by 7 bases, with 7 bases of the junction left unmatched. This chain's CDR3 is CASSPRGAGNEQFF. CDR3 sequence (DNA): TGTGCCAGCAGCCCGCGGGGGGCGGGGAATGAGCAGTTCTTC.

The chain uses TRBV7-2 and TRBJ2-7; TRBD2 might be the D (5 bases). CDR1 SGHTA and CDR2 FQGNSA come from the germline V gene. There are 15 residues in the CDR3. Trimming took 0 bases from V and 3 from J, leaving 12 bases between them. The CDR3 region is CASSLAFGGSYEQYF. As DNA, the CDR3 is TGTGCCAGCAGCTTAGCCTTTGGAGGCAGCTACGAGCAGTACTTC. Filled out from reference TRBV7-2 and TRBJ2-7, the complete variable domain reads GAGVSQSPSNKVTEKGKDVELRCDPISGHTALYWYRQSLGQGLEFLIYFQGNSAPDKSGLPSDRFSAERTGGSVSTLTIQRTQQEDSAVYLCASSLAFGGSYEQYFGPGTRLTVT.

This clone was counted only a few times. This chain connects TRBV30 to TRBJ2-5, with 11 bases that match TRBD2. Germline values: CDR1 GTSNPN, CDR2 SVGIG (reference sequence). The ends lost 4 bases at V and 1 base at J; junction bases unmatched: 5. This CDR3 is 15 amino acids long. CDR3 residues: CAWKRLAGIQETQYF. DNA of the CDR3: TGTGCCTGGAAGCGACTAGCGGGGATCCAAGAGACCCAGTACTTC.

CDR3 in DNA: TGCGCCAGCAGCTTATTAGTAGTCGTCAATAGCGGCTATGGCTACACCTTC. Translation gives CASSLLVVVNSGYGYTF. This chain connects TRBV5-1 to TRBJ1-2; the D is unclear. CDR1 SGHRS and CDR2 YFSETQ come from the germline V gene. This CDR3 region has 17 residues. Trimming cost V 2 bases and J 4 bases, with 21 bases left between them. The full variable domain, its missing parts supplied by reference TRBV5-1 and TRBJ1-2, is KAGVTQTPRYLIKTRGQQVTLSCSPISGHRSVSWYQQTPGQGLQFLFEYFSETQRNKGNFPGRFSGRQFSNSRSEMNVSTLELGDSALYLCASSLLVVVNSGYGYTFGSGTRLTVV.

The chain recombines TRBV7-2 with TRBJ2-1, with 7 nucleotides matching TRBD1. V shed 5 bases and J 4 bases; nucleotides not matched to a gene: 8. This CDR3 is built from 15 residues. Germline CDR1 reads SGHTA; CDR2 reads FQGNSA. As DNA, the CDR3 is TGTGCCAGCAGCCCAGCCCGGGACAGATACAATGAGCAGTTCTTC. Translated, it gives CASSPARDRYNEQFF.

This chain links TRBV4-2 with TRBJ2-1, with 10 bases aligning to TRBD2. Germline CDR1 reads LGHNA; CDR2 reads YNFKEQ. This CDR3 has 15 residues. Trimming removed 1 base from V and 9 bases from J; junction bases left unmatched: 6. The CDR3, as DNA: TGTGCCAGCAGCCAAGGATCTAGCGGGAGAAGTGAGCAGTTCTTC. Translated: CASSQGSSGRSEQFF.

The V and J genes are TRBV7-3 and TRBJ2-1; weak D call: TRBD2 (7 bases). Trimming left V 0 bases short and J 9 bases short, with 15 bases between. CDR1 and CDR2 (germline): SGHTA, FQGTGA. The length of the CDR3 is 15 residues. The CDR3 region has the DNA TGTGCCAGCAGCTTAACGCGGGGGCCATCCAGTGAGCAGTTCTTC. It codes for CASSLTRGPSSEQFF.

This clone was seen a single time. This rearrangement joins TRBV25-1 to TRBJ2-7, with D perhaps TRBD1 or TRBD2 (6 bases each). Per germline, CDR1 MGHDK and CDR2 SYGVNS. The CDR3 loop spans 15 amino acids. V was cut by 1 base and J by 5 bases, with 15 bases left in between. The CDR3, as DNA: TGTGCCAGCAGTGAATGGGTCGGGGGCGCGAACGAGCAGTACTTC. This encodes CASSEWVGGANEQYF.

V and J are TRBV18 and TRBJ1-5; 7 bases align to TRBD1. The V gene end was trimmed by 1 base and the J gene end by 1 base; junction bases not matched to a gene: 1. There are 15 residues in the CDR3. Germline CDR1 is KGHSH and CDR2 is LQKENI. CDR3 protein: CASSPQGASNQPQHF. As DNA, the CDR3 is TGTGCCAGCTCACCACAGGGGGCGAGCAATCAGCCCCAGCATTTT.

The CDR3 spells CASSLPGSSYGYTF. The DNA of the CDR3 is TGCGCCAGCAGCCTACCGGGATCTTCCTATGGCTACACCTTC. The rearrangement uses TRBV5-1 and TRBJ1-2; D unclear. CDR1 SGHRS and CDR2 YFSETQ come from the germline V gene. The V end lost 4 bases, the J end lost 4 bases, and 14 bases lay between the germline ends. This CDR3 has 14 amino acids.

The genes are TRBV7-6 and TRBJ2-7; 13 bases are a match to TRBD2. From germline, CDR1 is SGHVS and CDR2 FNYEAQ. The CDR3 extends over 15 amino acids. Unmatched junction bases numbered 5, after V lost 5 bases and J lost 4 bases. Here the CDR3 reads CASSRKTSGRYEQYF. The CDR3 bases are TGTGCCAGCAGCCGGAAGACTAGCGGGAGGTACGAGCAGTACTTC.

CDR3 in DNA: TGTGCCAGCAGCTTAACGCACAGGGGGGAGCAGTTCTTC. Translated, it gives CASSLTHRGEQFF. V gene TRBV7-3 combines with J gene TRBJ2-1, with 8 bases matching TRBD1. The V gene's germline CDR1 is SGHTA and CDR2 FQGTGA. This CDR3 has 13 residues. With 0 bases clipped from V and 10 bases from J, the junction kept 2 bases outside the gene matches.

The chain employs TRBV19 and TRBJ2-2; 7 bases are shared with TRBD2. Trimming at V came to 5 bases and at J to 1 base, leaving 4 bases not matched to a gene. The CDR3 covers 15 residues. Germline V gene sequence: CDR1 LNHDA, CDR2 SQIVND (reference sequence). The CDR3 DNA reads TGTGCCAGTAGTGTCGGGGGGATGAACACCGGGGAGCTGTTTTTT. This translates into CASSVGGMNTGELFF.

The V and J genes are TRBV4-1 and TRBJ2-2; the D gene is possibly TRBD2 (5 bases). The V gene lost 6 bases and the J gene lost 4 bases, with 18 bases spanning the gap. Germline V lookup: CDR1 MGHRA, CDR2 YSYEKL. The CDR3 is made up of 16 amino acids. For the CDR3, the DNA is TGCGCCAGCAGGGGCGGCACTAGAAAAGGCACCGGGGAGCTGTTTTTT. Translation gives CASRGGTRKGTGELFF.